Following are 28 T cell receptor beta chains from one sample sequenced in a study of blood T cell repertoires in COVID-19. Using immunoSEQ multiplex PCR, the repertoire was profiled, and TCRdb retains in-frame clones only, with some absent. Among roughly 250,000 clones listed, approximately 90% were seen once. The sample was PBMCs or T cells enriched from blood (not recorded which). The source is a woman in her thirties or forties with acute COVID-19.

The chain joins TRBV28 to TRBJ2-5; D is perhaps TRBD2 (5 bases). CDR3 length equals 14 residues. Germline CDR1 reads MDHEN; CDR2 reads SYDVKM. V lost 6 bases and J lost 5, with 16 bases in between. The CDR3 sequence: CASRSTRLGETQYF. The CDR3 bases are TGTGCCAGCAGATCAACTAGGTTGGGTGAGACCCAGTACTTC.

The CDR3 DNA reads as TGTGCCTGGAGGAGAAATACCTTGGGACTAGGAGAATACGAGCAGTACTTC. This encodes CAWRRNTLGLGEYEQYF. The chain employs TRBV30 and TRBJ2-7; TRBD2 agrees at 8 bases. The CDR3 runs to 17 residues. Trimming at V came to 3 bases and at J to 4 bases, leaving 17 bases not matched to a gene. Looked up from germline, CDR1 is GTSNPN and CDR2 is SVGIG (reference sequence).

With regard to this clone: The same CDR3 can be traced to other DNA sequences in this sample. The chain is built from TRBV9 and TRBJ2-1; tentatively, D is TRBD2 (6 bases). Germline values: CDR1 SGDLS, CDR2 YYNGEE. This CDR3 is built from 15 residues. V lost 5 bases, J lost 0 bases, and 12 bases lay in between. CDR3 in DNA: TGTGCCAGCAGTGGAGGAGGGAGCTCCTACAATGAGCAGTTCTTC. This gives the protein CASSGGGSSYNEQFF.

The chain combines TRBV9 with TRBJ2-1, with TRBD2 identical over 10 bases. The CDR3 length is 15 residues. Germline V gene lookup returns CDR1 SGDLS and CDR2 YYNGEE. J lost 8 bases, V lost 3 bases, and 8 bases had no gene match. The CDR3 region is CASSAQRGGPDEQFF. DNA of the CDR3: TGTGCCAGCAGCGCCCAGCGGGGGGGCCCCGATGAGCAGTTCTTC. Full variable domain (rest looked up from reference TRBV9 and TRBJ2-1): DSGVTQTPKHLITATGQRVTLRCSPRSGDLSVYWYQQSLDQGLQFLIQYYNGEERAKGNILERFSAQQFPDLHSELNLSSLELGDSALYFCASSAQRGGPDEQFFGPGTRLTVL.

This clone was seen a single time. The same CDR3 is also encoded by other DNA sequences in this sample. This chain connects TRBV5-4 to TRBJ2-2, with D possibly matching TRBD1 (6 bases). Germline assignment: CDR1 SGHNT and CDR2 YYREEE (reference sequence). V lost 0 bases, J lost 0 bases, and 6 bases lay in between. The CDR3 extends over 15 amino acids. CDR3 sequence reads: CASSLAGANTGELFF. The CDR3 region has the DNA TGTGCCAGCAGCTTGGCAGGGGCGAACACCGGGGAGCTGTTTTTT.

The rearrangement joins TRBV19 to TRBJ1-2; 8 positions match TRBD1. Germline V CDR1 and CDR2: LNHDA, SQIVND (reference sequence). The V segment lost 7 bases and the J segment 6 bases; nucleotides outside the gene matches: 10. This CDR3 comprises 14 residues. The CDR3 sequence is CASTPDRGIDGYTF. The CDR3 DNA reads as TGTGCCAGTACCCCCGACAGGGGCATAGATGGCTACACCTTC. The complete variable domain, with remaining parts taken from reference TRBV19 and TRBJ1-2, reads DGGITQSPKYLFRKEGQNVTLSCEQNLNHDAMYWYRQDPGQGLRLIYYSQIVNDFQKGDIAEGYSVSREKKESFPLTVTSAQKNPTAFYLCASTPDRGIDGYTFGSGTRLTVV.

The rearrangement uses TRBV18 and TRBJ2-7, with D perhaps matching TRBD1 or TRBD2 (5 bases each). The CDR3 is 15 residues long. From germline, CDR1 is KGHSH and CDR2 LQKENI. The ends were cut back, 5 bases at V and 0 bases at J, with 14 bases in the middle. CDR3 sequence: CASSTLDSSSYEQYF. Written as DNA, the CDR3 is TGTGCCAGCTCAACACTAGACAGCAGCTCCTACGAGCAGTACTTC.

J is TRBJ2-7 and V is TRBV11-2; weak D call: TRBD2 (6 bases). Germline values: CDR1 SGHAT, CDR2 FQNNGV. The CDR3 runs to 14 residues. Trimming stripped 3 bases from V and 12 bases from J, with 21 bases between. The CDR3: CASSLAGTSTIVYF. CDR3 bases: TGTGCCAGCAGCTTGGCCGGGACTTCTACGATTGTGTACTTC.

The rearrangement joins TRBV28 to TRBJ2-4; the D gene is possibly TRBD1 (6 bases). The germline V gene encodes CDR1 MDHEN and CDR2 SYDVKM. Between the trimmed V and J ends, which lost 5 bases and 1 base, there was a span of 12 bases. This CDR3 has 15 residues. CDR3 sequence: CASSPPDRAKNIQYF. The CDR3 DNA reads as TGTGCCAGCAGTCCCCCCGACAGGGCCAAAAACATTCAGTACTTC.

The chain combines TRBV21-1 with TRBJ1-6. TRBV21-1 is deemed a pseudogene. CDR3 length: 16 amino acids. CDR3 amino acids: CASSKAWGGRVSPLHF. In DNA form, the CDR3 reads TGTGCCAGCAGCAAAGCGTGGGGGGGCAGAGTTTCACCCCTCCACTTT.

The chain is built from TRBV18 and TRBJ2-5; tentative D call: TRBD1 (6 bases). The ends were cut back, 6 bases at V and 4 bases at J, with 18 bases in the middle. Germline-derived CDR1 and CDR2 are KGHSH and LQKENI. This CDR3 has 15 residues. The CDR3, as DNA: TGTGCCAGCTCGACAGGAAAGGGGCGTTTAGAGACCCAGTACTTC. Translation: CASSTGKGRLETQYF.

V gene TRBV5-4 combines with J gene TRBJ2-5; 11 nucleotides align to TRBD2. V was clipped by 4 bases and J by 4 bases; unmatched bases: 6. This CDR3 spans 15 amino acids. Germline-derived CDR1 and CDR2 are SGHNT and YYREEE (reference sequence). This CDR3 is CASSNPLAGGETQYF. The CDR3 nucleotides are TGTGCCAGCAGCAACCCGCTAGCGGGGGGAGAGACCCAGTACTTC.

The chain links TRBV2 to TRBJ2-4; tentative D call: TRBD1 (5 bases). The CDR3 totals 12 residues. The germline gives CDR1 SNHLY, CDR2 FYNNEI. Trimming shortened V by 0 bases and J by 9 bases, and 6 bases separated the two germline ends. The CDR3 bases are TGTGCCAGCAGTGAAGCCAGGGCCATTCAGTACTTC. Translated, it gives CASSEARAIQYF.

This chain joins TRBV9 and TRBJ1-3; D uncertain. The CDR3 sequence is 16 residues long. Trimming left V 3 bases short and J 0 bases short, with 13 bases between. Looked up from germline, CDR1 is SGDLS and CDR2 is YYNGEE. CDR3 sequence reads: CASSDSGSPSGNTIYF. CDR3 in DNA: TGTGCCAGCAGCGACTCCGGGAGCCCCTCTGGAAACACCATATATTTT.

CDR3 coding DNA: TGTGCCTGGAGTGTTATCTCTTGGGTTTTGCGGGATCGGCCCTATGGCTACACCTTC. Translated: CAWSVISWVLRDRPYGYTF. This chain uses TRBV30 with TRBJ1-2; unclear D gene. V was shortened by 0 bases and J by 4 bases, with 27 bases between the two germline ends. From germline, CDR1 is GTSNPN and CDR2 SVGIG (reference sequence). The CDR3 is made up of 19 amino acids.

This sequence joins TRBV10-1 and TRBJ2-7; weak D call: TRBD2 (6 bases). CDR3 length: 14 residues. V lost 3 bases and J 2 bases, leaving 11 bases between the germline ends. Germline V gene sequence: CDR1 WNHNN, CDR2 SYGVQD (reference sequence). The CDR3 loop is CASSDVRGTYEQYF. The CDR3 nucleotides read TGCGCCAGCAGTGACGTACGGGGGACCTACGAGCAGTACTTC.

The chain carries TRBV19 and TRBJ1-1; no definite D call. Trimming took 3 bases from V and 2 from J, leaving 13 bases between them. The CDR3 is made up of 15 amino acids. Germline values: CDR1 LNHDA, CDR2 SQIVND (reference sequence). The CDR3 protein is CASSIFGGGNTEAFF. The CDR3 bases are TGTGCCAGTAGTATTTTCGGAGGCGGTAACACTGAAGCTTTCTTT.

The V call is TRBV7-8, the J call TRBJ2-7; D is unresolved. The CDR3 sequence is 14 residues long. CDR1 is SGHVS and CDR2 is FQNEAQ in the germline V gene. V lost 1 base to trimming and J lost 3 bases, with 10 bases between them. CDR3 nucleotide sequence: TGTGCCAGCAGCTTAGGTGCACGCGTCTACGAGCAGTACTTC. It yields the protein CASSLGARVYEQYF.

V gene TRBV19 combines with J gene TRBJ1-1; D might be TRBD1 (5 bases). Trimming removed 10 bases from V and 1 base from J, with 16 bases in between. The CDR3 loop spans 14 amino acids. Per the germline V gene, CDR1 is LNHDA and CDR2 is SQIVND (reference sequence). DNA for the CDR3: TGTGCCACCCTTGAAGCGGGGCAGAACACTGAAGCTTTCTTT. Translated, it gives CATLEAGQNTEAFF.

The chain recombines TRBV28 with TRBJ1-5; 9 bases are a match to TRBD1. J was trimmed by 2 bases and V by 3 bases; bases with no gene match: 5. The CDR3 is 16 residues long. Per germline, CDR1 MDHEN and CDR2 SYDVKM. CDR3 loop: CASSFRDRVGNQPQHF. CDR3 sequence (DNA): TGTGCCAGCAGTTTTCGGGACAGGGTGGGCAATCAGCCCCAGCATTTT.

This clone appeared a few times. The V and J genes are TRBV4-1 and TRBJ1-1; no reliable D call. This CDR3 spans 16 amino acids. Germline V gives CDR1 MGHRA, CDR2 YSYEKL. Trimming took off 0 bases at V and 0 bases at J, with 11 bases between the two ends. The DNA for the CDR3 is TGCGCCAGCAGCCAAGATCAGGCGGGTATGAACACTGAAGCTTTCTTT. It yields the protein CASSQDQAGMNTEAFF.

This clone occurred once. The chain combines TRBV7-2 with TRBJ1-1, with D perhaps TRBD1 (5 bases). Germline V lookup: CDR1 SGHTA, CDR2 FQGNSA. CDR3 length: 13 amino acids. The germline V and J ends were trimmed by 5 bases and 10 bases, with 17 bases remaining between them. CDR3 amino acids: CASSPDQGVVAFF. CDR3 nucleotides: TGTGCCAGCAGCCCCGACCAAGGGGTAGTAGCTTTCTTT.

The rearrangement joins TRBV18 to TRBJ1-5; a weak D match, TRBD1 (6 bases). This CDR3 has 14 residues. Germline-derived CDR1 and CDR2 are KGHSH and LQKENI. V lost 0 bases and J 4 bases, leaving 7 bases between the germline ends. The CDR3 DNA reads TGTGCCAGCTCACCACCAGGGGGAAATCAGCCCCAGCATTTT. Translating it yields CASSPPGGNQPQHF.

This chain joins TRBV9 and TRBJ2-2; no definite D call. The CDR3 sequence is 16 residues long. Germline V gene data show CDR1 as SGDLS and CDR2 as YYNGEE. With 2 bases removed from V and 0 bases from J, the gap between germline ends came to 11 bases. DNA of the CDR3: TGTGCCAGCAGCGTCTCCACGGGTACGAACACCGGGGAGCTGTTTTTT. Its translation: CASSVSTGTNTGELFF.

The chain links TRBV5-6 to TRBJ2-1; TRBD1 agrees at 7 bases. Germline lookup yields CDR1 SGHDT and CDR2 YYEEEE. V lost 4 bases and J lost 4; bases outside the gene matches: 8. The CDR3 consists of 15 residues. CDR3 region: CASSAPGQPYNEQFF. The CDR3 DNA reads as TGTGCCAGCAGCGCCCCGGGACAGCCATACAATGAGCAGTTCTTC.

The rearrangement links TRBV7-2 to TRBJ2-2; the D gene is possibly TRBD1 (6 bases). This CDR3 is 15 amino acids long. The V and J ends lost 7 bases and 1 base respectively, with 13 bases between them. Germline CDR1 and CDR2: SGHTA and FQGNSA. CDR3 protein: CASKQGGQNTGELFF. CDR3 in DNA: TGTGCCAGCAAACAGGGTGGACAGAACACCGGGGAGCTGTTTTTT.

The chain has TRBV18 and TRBJ1-4, with D unresolved. V was cut by 2 bases and J by 1 base, with 5 bases left in between. The V gene's germline CDR1 is KGHSH and CDR2 LQKENI. CDR3 length equals 14 residues. Here the CDR3 DNA reads TGTGCCAGCTCACCAGTCGGAACTAATGAAAAACTGTTTTTT. Translating gives CASSPVGTNEKLFF.

The chain has TRBV12-5 and TRBJ2-1; 9 nucleotides agree with TRBD1. The ends lost 6 bases at V and 7 bases at J; junction bases unmatched: 7. Germline CDR1 reads LGHNT; CDR2 reads FRNRAP. This CDR3 is 14 amino acids long. CDR3 residues: CASGHDRGKNEQFF. For the CDR3, the DNA is TGTGCTAGTGGCCACGACAGGGGGAAAAATGAGCAGTTCTTC.